The 21 T cell receptor beta chains in this list originate from one sample, sequenced in a study of blood T cell repertoires in COVID-19. Assay: immunoSEQ multiplex PCR; the TCRdb copy retains only in-frame clones and omits some. The table records approximately 180,000 clones, 80% to 85% of them present only once. Sequenced sample: peripheral blood. Every receptor here comes from a woman aged 40-49 years with COVID-19, enrolled during active disease.

The rearrangement uses TRBV6-5 and TRBJ1-1, with D maybe TRBD1 (6 bases). Between the trimmed V and J ends, which lost 11 bases and 4 bases, there was a span of 23 bases. This CDR3 is built from 15 residues. Germline assignment: CDR1 MNHEY and CDR2 SVGAGI. In DNA, the CDR3 is TGTGCCCTTTACCCCACCGGGGGGCTGGGCACTGAAGCTTTCTTT. Its translation is CALYPTGGLGTEAFF.

The chain joins TRBV3-1 (or the pseudogene TRBV3-2) to TRBJ2-1, with TRBD2 matching over 11 bases. V lost 8 bases, J lost 5 bases, and 20 bases stayed unmatched. The CDR3 contains 19 residues. Germline loops: CDR1 LGHDT, CDR2 YNNKEL (reference sequence). DNA for the CDR3: TGTGCCAGCGGGTCGATAACTAGCGGGGGCCTCATTACCGACAATGAGCAGTTCTTC. Protein product: CASGSITSGGLITDNEQFF.

The chain carries TRBV5-1 and TRBJ1-4; D remains unclear. CDR1 is SGHRS, CDR2 YFSETQ, per germline. This CDR3 contains 15 residues. The V gene lost 2 bases and the J gene lost 12 bases, with 20 bases spanning the gap. The CDR3 loop reads CASSFSDREIVELFF. The CDR3 nucleotides are TGCGCCAGCAGCTTTTCGGATAGGGAGATTGTGGAACTGTTTTTT.

CDR3 in amino acids: CASSYSTERSGNTIYF. The CDR3 coding sequence is TGTGCCAGCAGTTACTCGACAGAAAGGTCTGGAAACACCATATATTTT. V usage is TRBV6-5 and J usage is TRBJ1-3, with D maybe TRBD1 (5 bases). Germline CDR1 and CDR2: MNHEY and SVGAGI. The CDR3 consists of 16 residues. Trimming left V 0 bases short and J 1 base short, with 10 bases between.

The V and J genes are TRBV12-5 and TRBJ2-7; no firm D call. The CDR3 consists of 15 residues. Per the germline V gene, CDR1 is LGHNT and CDR2 is FRNRAP. V was shortened by 0 bases and J by 3 bases, with 12 bases between the two germline ends. The CDR3 DNA reads as TGTGCTAGTGGTTTGGTAGTTGGCGGCTACTACGAGCAGTACTTC. It translates to CASGLVVGGYYEQYF. Filled out from reference TRBV12-5 and TRBJ2-7, the complete variable domain reads DARVTQTPRHKVTEMGQEVTMRCQPILGHNTVFWYRQTMMQGLELLAYFRNRAPLDDSGMPKDRFSAEMPDATLATLKIQPSEPRDSAVYFCASGLVVGGYYEQYFGPGTRLTVT.

The genes are TRBV9 and TRBJ2-1, with a possible D match to TRBD2 (6 bases). The CDR3 is made up of 13 amino acids. V shed 4 bases and J shed 6 bases, with 11 bases lying between them. Germline lookup yields CDR1 SGDLS and CDR2 YYNGEE. CDR3 protein: CASSPPGVNEQFF. CDR3 bases: TGTGCCAGCAGCCCCCCGGGGGTCAATGAGCAGTTCTTC. The variable domain in full, completed from reference TRBV9 and TRBJ2-1, reads DSGVTQTPKHLITATGQRVTLRCSPRSGDLSVYWYQQSLDQGLQFLIQYYNGEERAKGNILERFSAQQFPDLHSELNLSSLELGDSALYFCASSPPGVNEQFFGPGTRLTVL.

V is TRBV24-1 and J is TRBJ2-6, with 8 positions matching TRBD2. The CDR3 extends over 20 amino acids. Germline V gene data show CDR1 as KGHDR and CDR2 as SFDVKD. V lost 2 bases to trimming and J lost 1 base; unmatched junction nucleotides: 12. CDR3 sequence: CATSDSYLAGLGSGANVLTF. The CDR3 DNA reads as TGTGCCACCAGTGATTCCTATCTAGCGGGTCTTGGGTCTGGGGCCAACGTCCTGACTTTC.

V and J are TRBV20-1 and TRBJ2-1; 11 positions match TRBD2. The length of the CDR3 is 17 residues. Trimming at V came to 3 bases and at J to 8 bases, leaving 15 bases not matched to a gene. The germline V gene encodes CDR1 DFQATT and CDR2 SNEGSKA (reference sequence). The CDR3 here is CSASKLAGTSGEDEQFF. CDR3 DNA sequence: TGCAGTGCTAGTAAACTCGCCGGGACTAGCGGAGAGGATGAGCAGTTCTTC.

The chain is built from TRBV5-6 and TRBJ2-1; 15 nucleotides line up with TRBD2. The V and J ends lost 4 bases and 15 bases, in that order; junction bases with no gene match: 11. This CDR3 has 15 residues. The germline CDR1 and CDR2 sequences are SGHDT and YYEEEE. The CDR3: CASSLRTSGGALVFF. Written as DNA, the CDR3 is TGTGCCAGCAGCCTAAGGACTAGCGGGGGGGCCTTGGTGTTCTTC.

This chain uses TRBV7-9 with TRBJ1-6, with TRBD1 matching over 9 bases. The trim removed 1 base at V and 4 bases at J, leaving 2 bases unmatched. CDR1 and CDR2 (germline): SEHNR, FQNEAQ (reference sequence). The CDR3 totals 16 residues. CDR3: CASSLGGQGYNSPLHF. CDR3 in DNA: TGTGCCAGCAGCTTAGGCGGACAGGGGTATAATTCACCCCTCCACTTT. The entire variable domain, with the rest obtained from reference TRBV7-9 and TRBJ1-6, is as follows: DTGVSQNPRHKITKRGQNVTFRCDPISEHNRLYWYRQTLGQGPEFLTYFQNEAQLEKSRLLSDRFSAERPKGSFSTLEIQRTEQGDSAMYLCASSLGGQGYNSPLHFGNGTRLTVT.

J is TRBJ1-1 and V is TRBV5-1; D remains unclear. The CDR3 has 15 amino acids. The ends were cut back, 0 bases at V and 1 base at J, with 10 bases in the middle. Germline V gene lookup returns CDR1 SGHRS and CDR2 YFSETQ. The CDR3 DNA is TGCGCCAGCAGCTTGGCCCGGGTAGAGAACACTGAAGCTTTCTTT. Translating gives CASSLARVENTEAFF. The complete variable domain, with remaining parts taken from reference TRBV5-1 and TRBJ1-1, reads KAGVTQTPRYLIKTRGQQVTLSCSPISGHRSVSWYQQTPGQGLQFLFEYFSETQRNKGNFPGRFSGRQFSNSRSEMNVSTLELGDSALYLCASSLARVENTEAFFGQGTRLTVV.

The rearrangement joins TRBV5-1 to TRBJ2-5; D may be TRBD2 (6 bases). Trimming shortened V by 4 bases and J by 2 bases, and 15 bases separated the two germline ends. The germline gives CDR1 SGHRS, CDR2 YFSETQ. There are 15 residues in the CDR3. CDR3 in amino acids: CASSPDLAPQETQYF. The CDR3 DNA is TGCGCCAGCAGCCCTGACCTAGCGCCGCAAGAGACCCAGTACTTC.

This sequence joins TRBV6-5 and TRBJ2-7; 9 bases align to TRBD1. The length of the CDR3 is 12 residues. Per the germline V gene, CDR1 is MNHEY and CDR2 is SVGAGI. Trimming removed 8 bases from V and 7 bases from J; junction bases left unmatched: 6. CDR3 DNA: TGTGCCAGCGGGGACAGGGCCCTTGAGCAGTACTTC. Translation: CASGDRALEQYF.

The chain has TRBV18 and TRBJ2-5, with D perhaps matching TRBD1 (5 bases). CDR3 size: 13 residues. The germline CDR1 and CDR2 sequences are KGHSH and LQKENI. Trimming took off 8 bases at V and 5 bases at J, with 15 bases between the two ends. The CDR3: CASAQTKGETQYF. The DNA for the CDR3 is TGTGCCAGCGCCCAGACAAAGGGGGAGACCCAGTACTTC.

The chain is built from TRBV15 and TRBJ1-2, with TRBD1 as a possible D gene (6 bases). Germline CDR1 LNHNV, CDR2 YYDKDF (reference sequence). The CDR3 totals 16 residues. V was trimmed by 1 base and J by 7 bases, leaving 19 bases between them. The CDR3 DNA reads TGTGCCACCAGCAGAGCCGGGGACATCACCCGATCTGGCTACACCTTC. This codes for CATSRAGDITRSGYTF. Full variable domain (outside the CDR3, taken from reference TRBV15 and TRBJ1-2): DAMVIQNPRYQVTQFGKPVTLSCSQTLNHNVMYWYQQKSSQAPKLLFHYYDKDFNNEADTPDNFQSRRPNTSFCFLDIRSPGLGDTAMYLCATSRAGDITRSGYTFGSGTRLTVV.

The gene calls are TRBV7-2 and TRBJ1-2, with a possible D match to TRBD1 (5 bases). CDR3 length equals 13 residues. Germline CDR1 SGHTA, CDR2 FQGNSA. V lost 5 bases to trimming and J lost 7 bases, with 14 bases between them. The CDR3 sequence: CASSPPGGSGYTF. DNA for the CDR3: TGTGCCAGCAGCCCCCCGGGGGGGAGTGGCTACACCTTC. The full variable domain, with the rest looked up from reference TRBV7-2 and TRBJ1-2, is GAGVSQSPSNKVTEKGKDVELRCDPISGHTALYWYRQSLGQGLEFLIYFQGNSAPDKSGLPSDRFSAERTGGSVSTLTIQRTQQEDSAVYLCASSPPGGSGYTFGSGTRLTVV.

This clone was recorded a few times. The V gene is TRBV6-5, the J gene TRBJ1-3; D may be TRBD1 (5 bases). Germline-derived CDR1 and CDR2 are MNHEY and SVGAGI. The CDR3 has 15 residues. The V gene lost 5 bases and the J gene lost 2 bases, with 13 bases spanning the gap. CDR3 loop: CASSRQKPAGNTIYF. CDR3 coding DNA: TGTGCCAGCAGTCGACAGAAACCAGCTGGAAACACCATATATTTT.

The chain has TRBV5-4 and TRBJ1-2; no clear D. Germline CDR1 and CDR2: SGHNT and YYREEE (reference sequence). V shed 6 bases and J shed 7 bases, with 13 bases lying between them. The CDR3 covers 12 residues. The CDR3 protein is CASISLGVGYTF. The CDR3 DNA follows: TGTGCCAGCATCTCCCTCGGGGTTGGCTACACCTTC.

The chain has TRBV10-3 and TRBJ2-1, with 9 bases identical to TRBD2. From germline, CDR1 is ENHRY and CDR2 SYGVKD. CDR3 length: 13 residues. The junction had 1 base not matched to a gene; V was cut back by 4 bases and J by 6 bases. The CDR3 bases are TGTGCCATCAGTGGGACTAGCGTCAATGAGCAGTTCTTC. It is translated as CAISGTSVNEQFF.

This clone was picked up a small number of times. V usage is TRBV4-2 and J usage is TRBJ2-3, with D perhaps TRBD2 (6 bases). The CDR3 covers 15 residues. V was clipped by 0 bases and J by 3 bases, with 10 bases between them. Germline CDR1 is LGHNA and CDR2 is YNFKEQ. The CDR3 region is CASSQERLATDTQYF. In DNA form, the CDR3 reads TGTGCCAGCAGCCAAGAGCGGCTAGCGACAGATACGCAGTATTTT.

This chain uses TRBV29-1 with TRBJ2-3; D may be TRBD2 (6 bases). Germline CDR1 SQVTM, CDR2 ANQGSEA. The length of the CDR3 is 14 residues. V shed 5 bases and J shed 4 bases, with 16 bases lying between them. CDR3 bases: TGCAGCGTTTCGCCCCCCCCTAGCGCAGATACGCAGTATTTT. The encoded protein is CSVSPPPSADTQYF.